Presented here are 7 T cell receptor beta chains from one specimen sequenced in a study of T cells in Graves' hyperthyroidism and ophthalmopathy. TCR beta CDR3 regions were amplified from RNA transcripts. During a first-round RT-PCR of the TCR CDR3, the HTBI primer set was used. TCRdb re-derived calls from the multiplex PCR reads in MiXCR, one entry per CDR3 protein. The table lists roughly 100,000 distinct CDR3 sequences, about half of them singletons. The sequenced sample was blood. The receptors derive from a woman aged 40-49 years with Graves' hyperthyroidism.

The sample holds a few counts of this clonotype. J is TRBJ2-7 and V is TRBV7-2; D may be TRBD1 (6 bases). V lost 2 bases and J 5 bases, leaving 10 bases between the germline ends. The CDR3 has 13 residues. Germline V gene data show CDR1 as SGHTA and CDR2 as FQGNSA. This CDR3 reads CASSLQGGNEQYF. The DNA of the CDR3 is TGTGCCAGCAGCTTACAAGGGGGTAACGAGCAGTACTTC.

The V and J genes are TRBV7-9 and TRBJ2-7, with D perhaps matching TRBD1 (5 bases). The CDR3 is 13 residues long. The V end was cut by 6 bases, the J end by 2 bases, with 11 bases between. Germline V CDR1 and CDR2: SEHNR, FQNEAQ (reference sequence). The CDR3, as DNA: TGTGCCAGCAGGGACACGGGTCCCTACGAGCAGTACTTC. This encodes CASRDTGPYEQYF.

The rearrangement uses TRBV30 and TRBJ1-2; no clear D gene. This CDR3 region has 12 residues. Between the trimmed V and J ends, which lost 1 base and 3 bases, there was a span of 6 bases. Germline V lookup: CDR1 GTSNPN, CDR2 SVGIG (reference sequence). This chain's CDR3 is CAWSGSYYGYTF. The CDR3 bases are TGTGCCTGGAGTGGGTCATACTATGGCTACACCTTC.

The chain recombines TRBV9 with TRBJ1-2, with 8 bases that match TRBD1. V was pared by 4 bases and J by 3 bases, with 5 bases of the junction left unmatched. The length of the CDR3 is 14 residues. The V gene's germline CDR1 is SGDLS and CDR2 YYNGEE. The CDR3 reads CASSPRTGYYGYTF. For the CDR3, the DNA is TGTGCCAGCAGCCCCCGGACAGGGTACTATGGCTACACCTTC.

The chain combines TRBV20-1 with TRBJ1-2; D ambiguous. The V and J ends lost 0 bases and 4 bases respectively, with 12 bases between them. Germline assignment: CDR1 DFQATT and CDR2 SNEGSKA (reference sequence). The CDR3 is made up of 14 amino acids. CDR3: CSARDPESFYGYTF. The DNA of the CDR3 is TGCAGTGCTAGAGATCCCGAGTCCTTCTATGGCTACACCTTC.

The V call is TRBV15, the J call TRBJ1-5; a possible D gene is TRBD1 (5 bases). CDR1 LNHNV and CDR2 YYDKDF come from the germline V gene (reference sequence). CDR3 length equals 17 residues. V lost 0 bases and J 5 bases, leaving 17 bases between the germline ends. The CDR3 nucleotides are TGTGCCACCAGCAGAGAGACAGATTACGAGCAGGATCAGCCCCAGCATTTT. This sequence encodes CATSRETDYEQDQPQHF.

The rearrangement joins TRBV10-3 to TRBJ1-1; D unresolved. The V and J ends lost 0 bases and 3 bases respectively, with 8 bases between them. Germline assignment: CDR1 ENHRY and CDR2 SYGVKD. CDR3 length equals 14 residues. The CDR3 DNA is TGTGCCATCAGTGAGTCGGGCAGATACACTGAAGCTTTCTTT. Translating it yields CAISESGRYTEAFF.